This T cell receptor (beta chain) is drawn from a study of post-analysis software for immune sequencing data. Background on the study: Both relapsing-remitting and secondary progressive multiple sclerosis featured among the disease courses, as did progressive-relapsing multiple sclerosis. Regarding the study as a whole: By F measure, strong co-clustering occurred among samples prepared in the same batch. There were five or six TRBV segments more frequent in patients than controls, and TRBV5-6, TRBV5-1 and TRBV20-1 were among them. Multiple sclerosis was associated with a significant reduction in normalized Chao1 diversity relative to controls.

The CDR3 is made up of 14 amino acids. Trimming stripped 2 bases from V and 5 bases from J, with 12 bases between. Germline V gene data show CDR1 as MNHEY and CDR2 as SMNVEV (reference sequence). Unique molecular identifiers tagged the TCR beta cDNA libraries. A population of roughly 0.85 to 11 million T cells gave rise to about half a million cDNA molecules. TCRdb re-called the PCR reads through MiXCR, storing one row per CDR3 protein. The data contain approximately 730,000 distinct CDR3 sequences, more than 45% of them singletons. About this clonotype: Antigen unknown.

The gene calls are TRBV27 and TRBJ2-5; no definite D call. Sequenced input: blood. The receptor was isolated from a girl under 18 with multiple sclerosis. In DNA form, the CDR3 reads TGTGCCAGCAGTTTACGTTTCCGGGCGGAGACCCAGTACTTC. Encoded protein: CASSLRFRAETQYF.